Presented here are 23 T cell receptor beta chains from one specimen sequenced in a study of memory CD4+ T cells and cytomegalovirus serostatus. The sort gate was single viable CD3+CD4+CD8-CD45RO+ cells for memory CD4+ T cells. Some clones are missing from TCRdb's copy, which holds only in-frame ones; the method was immunoSEQ multiplex PCR. The table records about 61,000 clones, approximately 85% of them present only once. Sequencing was performed on memory CD4+ T cells from blood. The receptors originated from an adult in good health and CMV-seronegative.

This clone was recorded only once. V gene TRBV7-6 combines with J gene TRBJ2-3, with 10 bases fitting TRBD2. Germline values: CDR1 SGHVS, CDR2 FNYEAQ. Trimming cost V 3 bases and J 3 bases; bases outside gene matches: 3. The length of the CDR3 is 15 residues. CDR3 bases: TGTGCCAGCAGCTTTCTTAGCGGGGGGACAGATACGCAGTATTTT. This gives the protein CASSFLSGGTDTQYF. Supplemented by reference TRBV7-6 and TRBJ2-3, the full variable domain reads GAGVSQSPRYKVTKRGQDVALRCDPISGHVSLYWYRQALGQGPEFLTYFNYEAQQDKSGLPNDRFSAERPEGSISTLTIQRTEQRDSAMYRCASSFLSGGTDTQYFGPGTRLTVL.

This rearrangement joins TRBV5-6 to TRBJ2-5; D ambiguous. This CDR3 has 12 amino acids. Trimming shortened V by 4 bases and J by 5 bases, and 9 bases separated the two germline ends. Germline V gene sequence: CDR1 SGHDT, CDR2 YYEEEE. The DNA of the CDR3 is TGTGCCAGCAGCCCCGGGCAGGAGACCCAGTACTTC. Residues: CASSPGQETQYF. Looking up the rest from reference TRBV5-6 and TRBJ2-5 gives the full variable domain: DAGVTQSPTHLIKTRGQQVTLRCSPKSGHDTVSWYQQALGQGPQFIFQYYEEEERQRGNFPDRFSGHQFPNYSSELNVNALLLGDSALYLCASSPGQETQYFGPGTRLLVL.

This rearrangement joins TRBV5-1 to TRBJ2-3; no firm D call. This CDR3 region has 15 residues. Germline lookup yields CDR1 SGHRS and CDR2 YFSETQ. V was pared by 0 bases and J by 6 bases, with 14 bases between. CDR3 residues: CASSLADPSLDTQYF. The CDR3 bases are TGCGCCAGCAGCTTGGCTGATCCGAGCTTGGATACGCAGTATTTT.

The chain joins TRBV6-1 to TRBJ1-1; D gene ambiguous. V was pared by 6 bases and J by 0 bases, with 8 bases between. From germline, CDR1 is MNHNS and CDR2 SASEGT. The CDR3 totals 13 residues. The CDR3, as DNA: TGTGCCAGCAGGGTCCGGATGAACACTGAAGCTTTCTTT. It translates to CASRVRMNTEAFF.

This clone showed up just once. The CDR3 bases are TGTGCCACCAGCGGGGGCCCTAACTATGGCTACACCTTC. Translated: CATSGGPNYGYTF. This rearrangement joins TRBV15 to TRBJ1-2, with D perhaps matching TRBD1 (6 bases). Trimming pared 5 bases from V and 0 bases from J, leaving 7 bases between. CDR1 is LNHNV, CDR2 YYDKDF, per germline (reference sequence). The CDR3 is 13 amino acids.

This clone was counted a few times. This chain links TRBV5-5 with TRBJ1-1, with 9 bases aligning to TRBD1. The CDR3 contains 13 residues. Germline CDR1 SGHKS, CDR2 YYEKEE (reference sequence). J was trimmed by 8 bases and V by 4 bases; bases with no gene match: 6. In nucleotides, the CDR3 is TGTGCCAGCAGCCCACCGGGACAGGGAGAAGCTTTCTTT. It codes for CASSPPGQGEAFF.

The J gene is TRBJ1-1, the V gene TRBV28; a weak D match, TRBD1 (5 bases). Per germline, CDR1 MDHEN and CDR2 SYDVKM. Deletions cut 2 bases from V and 0 bases from J, with 10 bases between. There are 15 residues in the CDR3. This CDR3 reads CASSLKGTVNTEAFF. In nucleotides, the CDR3 is TGTGCCAGCAGTTTAAAAGGGACGGTGAACACTGAAGCTTTCTTT.

The J gene is TRBJ1-3, the V gene TRBV28; 10 bases line up with TRBD1. Looked up from germline, CDR1 is MDHEN and CDR2 is SYDVKM. V was pared by 4 bases and J by 2 bases, with 5 bases of the junction left unmatched. The CDR3 runs 16 residues. In DNA, the CDR3 is TGTGCCAGCAGTTCGATAGGGACAGGGGCTGGAAACACCATATATTTT. It yields the protein CASSSIGTGAGNTIYF.

The chain combines TRBV30 with TRBJ1-1; TRBD1 might be the D (6 bases). This CDR3 comprises 13 residues. Trimming stripped 5 bases from V and 0 bases from J, with 10 bases between. The germline V gene has CDR1 GTSNPN and CDR2 SVGIG (reference sequence). The CDR3 sequence is CAWSRGMNTEAFF. CDR3 in DNA: TGTGCCTGGTCTAGGGGGATGAACACTGAAGCTTTCTTT.

The chain links TRBV6-5 to TRBJ1-4; D is perhaps TRBD1 (5 bases). The CDR3 runs 15 residues. From germline, CDR1 is MNHEY and CDR2 SVGAGI. Between the trimmed V and J ends, which lost 5 bases and 8 bases, there was a span of 18 bases. CDR3 DNA: TGTGCCAGCAGTAATCGGGACGGAATAAGGGAAAAACTGTTTTTT. It specifies CASSNRDGIREKLFF.

This chain links TRBV11-3 with TRBJ2-1; a weak D match, TRBD1 (6 bases). From germline, CDR1 is SGHNT and CDR2 YENEEA. The germline V and J ends were trimmed by 5 bases and 3 bases, with 14 bases remaining between them. The CDR3 is 15 amino acids. In DNA, the CDR3 is TGTGCCAGCAGCCTTACCCAGGGGCACTACAATGAGCAGTTCTTC. Residues: CASSLTQGHYNEQFF.

The table lists this clone with a count of one. The chain carries TRBV6-1 and TRBJ2-1; 11 bases agree with TRBD2. The CDR3 runs to 14 residues. V lost 7 bases, J lost 4 bases, and 3 bases stayed unmatched. Germline V gene data show CDR1 as MNHNS and CDR2 as SASEGT. The chain's CDR3 is CASTLAGGYNEQFF. CDR3 nucleotides: TGTGCCAGCACCCTAGCGGGGGGTTACAATGAGCAGTTCTTC.

The chain recombines TRBV18 with TRBJ2-7, with D unresolved. Germline loops: CDR1 KGHSH, CDR2 LQKENI. CDR3 length: 14 amino acids. V was trimmed by 1 base and J by 9 bases, leaving 16 bases between them. CDR3 in amino acids: CASSPQDLKFGQYF. In nucleotides, the CDR3 is TGTGCCAGCTCACCACAGGATCTAAAATTCGGGCAGTACTTC. The whole variable domain, filled in from reference TRBV18 and TRBJ2-7, reads NAGVMQNPRHLVRRRGQEARLRCSPMKGHSHVYWYRQLPEEGLKFMVYLQKENIIDESGMPKERFSAEFPKEGPSILRIQQVVRGDSAAYFCASSPQDLKFGQYFGPGTRLTVT.

The rearrangement links TRBV11-2 to TRBJ2-2; no clear D gene. Germline V gives CDR1 SGHAT, CDR2 FQNNGV. The CDR3 spans 16 residues. V was trimmed by 3 bases and J by 5 bases, leaving 16 bases between them. The DNA for the CDR3 is TGTGCCAGCAGCTTGATCCGAGGTATTGATACCGGGGAGCTGTTTTTT. Translated: CASSLIRGIDTGELFF.

J is TRBJ2-1 and V is TRBV19, with D unclear. CDR3 length: 13 residues. V lost 9 bases, J lost 0 bases, and 9 bases lay in between. Germline V lookup: CDR1 LNHDA, CDR2 SQIVND (reference sequence). The CDR3 DNA reads as TGTGCCAGCAGGCTTAGCTCCTACAATGAGCAGTTCTTC. Its translation: CASRLSSYNEQFF.

The CDR3 sequence is CASSQGLAGKFSGGEQYF. The CDR3, as DNA: TGTGCCAGCAGCCAGGGACTAGCGGGTAAATTTTCGGGCGGGGAGCAGTACTTC. The V gene is TRBV2, the J gene TRBJ2-7; TRBD2 matches at 12 bases. CDR3 length: 18 residues. Per germline, CDR1 SNHLY and CDR2 FYNNEI. The trim removed 6 bases at V and 7 bases at J, leaving 19 bases unmatched.

CDR3: CASSIRRGRGGPQAYNEQFF. Written as DNA, the CDR3 is TGTGCCAGTAGTATCCGCCGGGGGCGGGGGGGCCCCCAGGCCTACAATGAGCAGTTCTTC. This rearrangement joins TRBV19 to TRBJ2-1; 9 bases fit TRBD2. Germline V gene lookup returns CDR1 LNHDA and CDR2 SQIVND (reference sequence). With V trimmed by 3 bases and J by 2 bases, 17 bases remained unmatched. This CDR3 is 20 amino acids long. Full variable domain (remainder filled in from reference TRBV19 and TRBJ2-1): DGGITQSPKYLFRKEGQNVTLSCEQNLNHDAMYWYRQDPGQGLRLIYYSQIVNDFQKGDIAEGYSVSREKKESFPLTVTSAQKNPTAFYLCASSIRRGRGGPQAYNEQFFGPGTRLTVL.

The chain couples TRBV6-5 to TRBJ1-2; D is unresolved. Trimming removed 7 bases at V and 8 bases at J, with 14 bases between. CDR1 is MNHEY and CDR2 is SVGAGI in the germline V gene. The CDR3 loop spans 12 amino acids. CDR3 protein: CASTLSGEGYTF. CDR3 in DNA: TGTGCCAGCACGTTATCTGGGGAGGGCTACACCTTC.

J is TRBJ2-5 and V is TRBV30, with a possible D match to TRBD2 (6 bases). V lost 4 bases and J lost 7, with 16 bases in between. The CDR3 loop spans 13 amino acids. Germline values: CDR1 GTSNPN, CDR2 SVGIG (reference sequence). The CDR3 DNA sequence: TGTGCCTGGACAGCAGGGTTGGGAGGGACCCAGTACTTC. Amino acid sequence: CAWTAGLGGTQYF.

The J gene is TRBJ1-5, the V gene TRBV6-1; D remains unclear. The CDR3 extends over 13 amino acids. Germline CDR1 and CDR2: MNHNS and SASEGT. V gave up 4 bases and J gave up 4 bases, with 8 bases separating them. DNA of the CDR3: TGTGCCAGCAGTGGGAACTTGAATCAGCCCCAGCATTTT. Protein product: CASSGNLNQPQHF.

The chain joins TRBV5-1 to TRBJ1-2, with D uncertain. This CDR3 spans 14 amino acids. CDR1 is SGHRS, CDR2 YFSETQ, per germline. V lost 1 base, J lost 0 bases, and 7 bases lay in between. CDR3 coding DNA: TGCGCCAGCAGCTTGACGGTTACTAACTATGGCTACACCTTC. This translates into CASSLTVTNYGYTF. The entire variable domain, with the rest obtained from reference TRBV5-1 and TRBJ1-2, is as follows: KAGVTQTPRYLIKTRGQQVTLSCSPISGHRSVSWYQQTPGQGLQFLFEYFSETQRNKGNFPGRFSGRQFSNSRSEMNVSTLELGDSALYLCASSLTVTNYGYTFGSGTRLTVV.

The gene calls are TRBV19 and TRBJ2-1; tentative D call: TRBD2 (7 bases). CDR1 is LNHDA, CDR2 SQIVND, per germline (reference sequence). This CDR3 comprises 15 residues. Between the trimmed V and J ends, which lost 1 base and 8 bases, there was a span of 15 bases. The CDR3 reads CASSIAPRGGDEQFF. The CDR3 bases are TGTGCCAGTAGTATAGCCCCCCGAGGGGGGGATGAGCAGTTCTTC.

The J gene is TRBJ1-5, the V gene TRBV28; TRBD1 might be the D (6 bases). The CDR3 is made up of 16 amino acids. The V end lost 6 bases, the J end lost 0 bases, and 15 bases lay between the germline ends. Germline CDR1 MDHEN, CDR2 SYDVKM. CDR3 sequence: CASSERDINSNQPQHF. CDR3 DNA sequence: TGTGCCAGCAGCGAAAGGGACATTAATAGCAATCAGCCCCAGCATTTT.